Sequencing of this TCR beta chain was carried out in a study of T cell responses to AZD1222 COVID-19 vaccine. The analysis combined second doses at about 4 or about 12 weeks. Study-level results: In the spike-specific TCR repertoire, nearly half reportedly target unmutated variant regions. The span of vaccine-associated CD4 TCRs extended across spike, with dominance at 160-218 and 743-854. The donors showed a predominance of white British ancestry and of females, with possible underestimation of clonal diversity.

CDR1 is LNHDA and CDR2 is SQIVND in the germline V gene (reference sequence). The CDR3 runs 15 residues. V gave up 2 bases and J gave up 7 bases; unmatched junction bases: 8. About this clone: No antigen is known for it.

Measured with immunoSEQ multiplex PCR; TCRdb has only the in-frame clones, and not every one. The table records some 79,000 clones, approximately 83% of them present only once. Sequences were derived from peripheral blood, sampled 28 days after the second AZD1222 dose. The chain recombines TRBV19 with TRBJ1-1; 9 bases match TRBD1. This sequence originates from an adult who received the AZD1222 COVID-19 vaccine. The CDR3 DNA reads TGTGCCAGTAGTATAAGGAGACAGGGGGGTGATGAAGCTTTCTTT. Translated, it gives CASSIRRQGGDEAFF.